Listed below are T cell receptor beta chains from one sample, sequenced in a study of shared clonotypes between healthy human individuals. Profiled with immunoSEQ multiplex PCR; TCRdb holds only in-frame clones, not every one. The sample shows approximately 320,000 clones, around 87% of them seen only once. Sequences were obtained from memory CD8+ T cells sorted from blood. The origin of the receptors is a man aged 18 to 35 in good health. CDR3s include the opening cysteine and the closing phenylalanine or tryptophan. The size entry is marked missing in some rows and otherwise reads once, few, many or a size class.

CDR3aa: CASSLLEGASYEQYF; abundance: .; j_gene: TRBJ2-7; v_gene: TRBV4-1; len: 15
CDR3aa: CASSVTSGGARADTQYF; abundance: once; j_gene: TRBJ2-3; v_gene: TRBV9; len: 17
CDR3aa: CASSLAQGASYEQYF; abundance: .; j_gene: TRBJ2-7; v_gene: TRBV5-1; len: 15
CDR3aa: CASSPWAGRPYEQYF; abundance: once; j_gene: TRBJ2-7; v_gene: TRBV6-5; len: 15
CDR3aa: CASSEYRAGNTEAFF; abundance: .; j_gene: TRBJ1-1; v_gene: TRBV5-7; len: 15
CDR3aa: CASSLVPTGVGYTF; abundance: .; j_gene: TRBJ1-2; v_gene: TRBV28; len: 14
CDR3aa: CASSTYRDTGELFF; abundance: once; j_gene: TRBJ2-2; v_gene: TRBV6-6; len: 14
CDR3aa: CASSLGRGKNTEAFF; abundance: .; j_gene: TRBJ1-1; v_gene: TRBV5-6; len: 15
CDR3aa: CASSLVPRGGYSYNSPLHF; abundance: .; j_gene: TRBJ1-6; v_gene: TRBV27; len: 19
CDR3aa: CASSPTSGYYEQYF; abundance: .; j_gene: TRBJ2-7; v_gene: TRBV7-9; len: 14
CDR3aa: CASRSSHRNTIYF; abundance: .; j_gene: TRBJ1-3; v_gene: TRBV7-9; len: 13
CDR3aa: CAWVPRGTEAFF; abundance: .; j_gene: TRBJ1-1; v_gene: TRBV30; len: 12
CDR3aa: CSVTGTVFSYEQYF; abundance: .; j_gene: TRBJ2-7; v_gene: TRBV29-1; len: 14
CDR3aa: CASSYGHNLYEQYF; abundance: .; j_gene: TRBJ2-7; v_gene: TRBV6-5; len: 14
CDR3aa: CASSPGTGNYGYTF; abundance: once; j_gene: TRBJ1-2; v_gene: TRBV27; len: 14
CDR3aa: CASSQSWTNQPQHF; abundance: .; j_gene: TRBJ1-5; v_gene: TRBV23-1; len: 14
CDR3aa: CASSIDGSSSGDIQYF; abundance: .; j_gene: TRBJ2-4; v_gene: TRBV19; len: 16
CDR3aa: CASSPTSGGFYEQYF; abundance: .; j_gene: TRBJ2-7; v_gene: TRBV4-1; len: 15
CDR3aa: CASSPGAGINEQFF; abundance: once; j_gene: TRBJ2-1; v_gene: TRBV18; len: 14
CDR3aa: CASSAGDGAYYGYTF; abundance: once; j_gene: TRBJ1-2; v_gene: TRBV5-4; len: 15
CDR3aa: CAWKASGRGTGELFF; abundance: .; j_gene: TRBJ2-2; v_gene: TRBV30; len: 15
CDR3aa: CASSLSGPSNSPLHF; abundance: few; j_gene: TRBJ1-6; v_gene: TRBV27; len: 15
CDR3aa: CASSGDRLGSYGYTF; abundance: .; j_gene: TRBJ1-2; v_gene: TRBV13; len: 15
CDR3aa: CASSIGSTYEQYF; abundance: .; j_gene: TRBJ2-7; v_gene: TRBV19; len: 13
CDR3aa: CASSHGTVYNEQFF; abundance: .; j_gene: TRBJ2-1; v_gene: TRBV4-1; len: 14
CDR3aa: CASSVGRNTEAFF; abundance: once; j_gene: TRBJ1-1; v_gene: TRBV27; len: 13
CDR3aa: CASRPGTGTYEQYF; abundance: .; j_gene: TRBJ2-7; v_gene: TRBV2; len: 14
CDR3aa: CAISTPDRGNTEAFF; abundance: .; j_gene: TRBJ1-1; v_gene: TRBV10-3; len: 15
CDR3aa: CASSRRGGDHTQYF; abundance: .; j_gene: TRBJ2-3; v_gene: TRBV13; len: 14
CDR3aa: CSVLTGNSYEQYF; abundance: .; j_gene: TRBJ2-7; v_gene: TRBV29-1; len: 13
CDR3aa: CASSPLRGFSYTEAFF; abundance: .; j_gene: TRBJ1-1; v_gene: TRBV28; len: 16
CDR3aa: CASSPIGSEDTGELFF; abundance: .; j_gene: TRBJ2-2; v_gene: TRBV4-3; len: 16
CDR3aa: CASSKTTGLPGELFF; abundance: .; j_gene: TRBJ2-2; v_gene: TRBV19; len: 15
CDR3aa: CAWSEPVSYEQYF; abundance: .; j_gene: TRBJ2-7; v_gene: TRBV30; len: 13
CDR3aa: CASSFAGDNQPQHF; abundance: .; j_gene: TRBJ1-5; v_gene: TRBV27; len: 14
CDR3aa: CASSQDWTSPGGVDNEQFF; abundance: once; j_gene: TRBJ2-1; v_gene: TRBV4-3; len: 19
CDR3aa: CASSAPLENIQYF; abundance: .; j_gene: TRBJ2-4; v_gene: TRBV7-9; len: 13
CDR3aa: CASSGAPTGGDSNQPQHF; abundance: few; j_gene: TRBJ1-5; v_gene: TRBV2; len: 18
CDR3aa: CASSEVGQGGEQYF; abundance: .; j_gene: TRBJ2-7; v_gene: TRBV6-1; len: 14
CDR3aa: CASSPLLGQGDYGYTF; abundance: few; j_gene: TRBJ1-2; v_gene: TRBV11-2; len: 16
CDR3aa: CASSGDSLYNEQFF; abundance: .; j_gene: TRBJ2-1; v_gene: TRBV6-5; len: 14
CDR3aa: CASSPGATYYEQYF; abundance: .; j_gene: TRBJ2-7; v_gene: TRBV7-2; len: 14
CDR3aa: CASSLLSETQYF; abundance: .; j_gene: TRBJ2-5; v_gene: TRBV7-9; len: 12
CDR3aa: CASSARRLNQPQHF; abundance: once; j_gene: TRBJ1-5; v_gene: TRBV2; len: 14
CDR3aa: CAISDRDSGNTIYF; abundance: .; j_gene: TRBJ1-3; v_gene: TRBV10-3; len: 14
CDR3aa: CASSAQGEEQYF; abundance: .; j_gene: TRBJ2-7; v_gene: TRBV25-1; len: 12